The 7 T cell receptor beta chains below all came from one sample that was sequenced in a study of lymphopenia after photon versus proton radiotherapy. The repertoire was sequenced with immunoSEQ multiplex PCR; TCRdb's copy has only in-frame clones and lacks some. The repertoire consists of approximately 70,000 clones, with 75% to 90% occurring once and the leading ten covering roughly 13%. This specimen was peripheral blood, taken from a patient treated with proton-based radiotherapy. The receptor set was obtained from an older man with esophageal cancer.

The V and J genes are TRBV4-3 and TRBJ1-1; the match to TRBD1 covers 10 bases. The CDR3 runs to 17 residues. From germline, CDR1 is LGHNA and CDR2 YSLEER. Germline trimming cut 4 bases from V and 7 bases from J; bases unmatched to any gene: 15. In DNA, the CDR3 is TGCGCCAGCAGCCCAGGGGCGTGGAGGACAGGGGGAAGTGAAGCTTTCTTT. Protein: CASSPGAWRTGGSEAFF.

This clone qualifies as medium-sized. The chain carries TRBV30 and TRBJ1-3; D not certain. The ends were cut back, 2 bases at V and 7 bases at J, with 6 bases in the middle. The CDR3 consists of 11 residues. The germline CDR1 and CDR2 sequences are GTSNPN and SVGIG (reference sequence). CDR3 DNA: TGTGCCTGGAGTACCGGGAACACCATATATTTT. Encoded protein: CAWSTGNTIYF.

This rearrangement joins TRBV9 to TRBJ2-3, with D uncertain. The CDR3 has 15 amino acids. Germline assignment: CDR1 SGDLS and CDR2 YYNGEE. V was clipped by 1 base and J by 4 bases, with 13 bases between them. As DNA, the CDR3 is TGTGCCAGCAGCGTACGGAATAGCTTGGCAGATACGCAGTATTTT. Translating gives CASSVRNSLADTQYF.

The V and J genes are TRBV6-5 and TRBJ1-2; TRBD1 might be the D (6 bases). This CDR3 has 14 amino acids. V gave up 5 bases and J gave up 8 bases, with 18 bases separating them. From germline, CDR1 is MNHEY and CDR2 SVGAGI. DNA of the CDR3: TGTGCCAGCAGTCTTACAGGGTCGGTGTTCGGCTACACCTTC. This sequence encodes CASSLTGSVFGYTF.

The V gene is TRBV2, the J gene TRBJ2-1, with 9 bases aligning to TRBD2. Germline CDR1 and CDR2: SNHLY and FYNNEI. V was clipped by 3 bases and J by 8 bases; unmatched bases: 11. The CDR3 runs 16 residues. The CDR3 region is CASSDWVASGTYEQFF. CDR3 sequence (DNA): TGTGCCAGCAGTGACTGGGTGGCTAGCGGGACGTATGAGCAGTTCTTC.

This chain joins TRBV5-1 and TRBJ2-7; possibly TRBD1 or TRBD2 for D (7 bases each). This CDR3 contains 15 residues. Between the trimmed V and J ends, which lost 4 bases and 1 base, there was a span of 15 bases. Germline loops: CDR1 SGHRS, CDR2 YFSETQ. CDR3 loop: CASSRGDRGSYEQYF. The CDR3 DNA reads TGCGCCAGCAGCCGGGGGGACAGAGGATCCTACGAGCAGTACTTC.

The chain is built from TRBV5-4 and TRBJ2-5; D is uncertain. The CDR3 is made up of 14 amino acids. Trimming stripped 3 bases from V and 5 bases from J, with 14 bases between. Germline lookup yields CDR1 SGHNT and CDR2 YYREEE (reference sequence). The CDR3 is CASSSPHRTETQYF. The CDR3 coding sequence is TGTGCCAGCAGCTCCCCCCACAGAACGGAGACCCAGTACTTC.